Sequencing of this T cell receptor beta chain was carried out in a study of cytomegalovirus exposure and HLA in healthy donors. Study findings and constraints: Among the most significant clusters, several appeared linked to common viral pathogens in a later analysis.

Germline V lookup: CDR1 LGHNT, CDR2 FRNRAP. V lost 6 bases to trimming and J lost 4 bases, with 18 bases between them. The CDR3 spans 15 residues. The PCR was carried out with 60 Vbeta primers and 13 Jbeta primers. Clones were sequenced by immunoSEQ multiplex PCR, and TCRdb holds only the in-frame ones, with some missing. The data hold about 110,000 clones, with 70% to 80% observed a single time. This clone was observed a single time. Antigen specificity is unknown. What was sequenced was PBMCs. The sequence was collected from a woman aged 25 to 39 in good health and CMV-seropositive. The chain has TRBV12-5 and TRBJ2-5, with D perhaps matching TRBD2 (6 bases). The CDR3 nucleotides read TGTGCTAGTGGCCCCGGAGGGTCGACGTCAGAGACCCAGTACTTC. Its protein product is CASGPGGSTSETQYF.